These 11 T cell receptor beta chains were sequenced from one sample in a study of CD8 T cells in Susac syndrome (dated by TCRdb to the late 2010s). Library generation was performed with the immunoSEQ multiplex PCR assay. RNA was extracted using the RNeasy kit, and about 0.45 to 1 ug of the RNA was reverse transcribed with random hexamers. In-frame beta chains were kept once TCRdb had trimmed the public reads at Q25 with fastp and called clones with MiXCR. Duplicate CDR3 protein sequences are folded into a single record with the most common DNA and genes. The sample records 140,000 to 150,000 distinct CDR3 sequences, approximately 94% of which are singletons. Together, the top ten hold over 0.07% of the sample. Sequenced sample: CD4+ T cells from PBMCs. These receptor sequences come from a human donor in good health.

CDR3 nucleotide sequence: TGCAGTGCTACCCAACTAGCCCTGCGGAACATTCAGTACTTC. It specifies CSATQLALRNIQYF. This chain connects TRBV20-1 to TRBJ2-4; tentatively, D is TRBD2 (6 bases). Per germline, CDR1 DFQATT and CDR2 SNEGSKA (reference sequence). This CDR3 comprises 14 residues. Trimming cost V 4 bases and J 7 bases, with 17 bases left between them.

This clonotype was detected only a few times. V is TRBV12-3 or TRBV12-4 and J is TRBJ2-5; 8 nucleotides align to TRBD1. This CDR3 spans 14 amino acids. With V trimmed by 3 bases and J by 2 bases, 2 bases remained unmatched. The chain's CDR3 is CASSFTGGQETQYF. DNA of the CDR3: TGTGCCAGCAGTTTTACAGGGGGTCAAGAGACCCAGTACTTC.

CDR3 nucleotides: TGTGCCAGCTCCGTGGAGGGGGCAAGTGAGCAGCCCCAGCATTTT. This gives the protein CASSVEGASEQPQHF. This chain uses TRBV2 with TRBJ1-5; TRBD1 matches 7 bases. There are 15 residues in the CDR3. Germline V gene sequence: CDR1 SNHLY, CDR2 FYNNEI. The junction had 14 bases not matched to a gene; V was cut back by 8 bases and J by 7 bases.

The V gene is TRBV9, the J gene TRBJ2-3; D is possibly TRBD2 (5 bases). The V end lost 0 bases, the J end lost 6 bases, and 17 bases lay between the germline ends. The germline gives CDR1 SGDLS, CDR2 YYNGEE. There are 16 residues in the CDR3. The CDR3 loop is CASSVEPRLSPDTQYF. DNA for the CDR3: TGTGCCAGCAGCGTAGAACCGAGACTAAGCCCCGATACGCAGTATTTT.

V is TRBV20-1 and J is TRBJ2-7, with D perhaps matching TRBD1 (6 bases). CDR3 length equals 14 residues. V lost 5 bases, J lost 1 base, and 15 bases lay in between. Germline lookup yields CDR1 DFQATT and CDR2 SNEGSKA (reference sequence). CDR3: CSALDRRSSYEQYF. The CDR3, as DNA: TGCAGTGCTTTAGACAGGAGATCTTCCTACGAGCAGTACTTC.

The J gene is TRBJ2-6, the V gene TRBV19, with 9 nucleotides matching TRBD1. V dropped 5 bases and J dropped 2; count of bases not matched to a gene: 4. The CDR3 totals 16 residues. CDR1 LNHDA and CDR2 SQIVND come from the germline V gene (reference sequence). CDR3 loop: CASSPRTGAGANVLTF. Written as DNA, the CDR3 is TGTGCCAGTAGTCCCCGGACAGGGGCTGGGGCCAACGTCCTGACTTTC.

This clonotype showed up just once. The chain combines TRBV23-1 with TRBJ2-3; 8 bases are a match to TRBD2. TRBV23-1 qualifies as an ORF whose function is uncertain. The CDR3 is 15 residues long. The ends lost 4 bases at V and 4 bases at J; junction bases unmatched: 7. The DNA of the CDR3 is TGCGCCAGCAGTCTCCGGACTAGCCCGGCAGATACGCAGTATTTT. Protein sequence: CASSLRTSPADTQYF.

The chain uses TRBV2 and TRBJ2-5; D is undetermined. The V end lost 6 bases, the J end lost 1 base, and 3 bases lay between the germline ends. Looked up from germline, CDR1 is SNHLY and CDR2 is FYNNEI. The CDR3 is 11 amino acids. This chain's CDR3 is CASRRQETQYF. The CDR3 region has the DNA TGTGCCAGCAGACGCCAAGAGACCCAGTACTTC.

This clonotype was recorded once. The chain carries TRBV15 and TRBJ2-7, with TRBD2 matching over 7 bases. Unmatched junction bases numbered 4, after V lost 3 bases and J lost 2 bases. CDR3 length: 14 residues. Germline V CDR1 and CDR2: LNHNV, YYDKDF (reference sequence). The CDR3 coding sequence is TGTGCCACCAGCAGGGGTGGGACTACCTACGAGCAGTACTTC. Protein product: CATSRGGTTYEQYF. The variable domain in full, with the rest retrieved from reference TRBV15 and TRBJ2-7, is DAMVIQNPRYQVTQFGKPVTLSCSQTLNHNVMYWYQQKSSQAPKLLFHYYDKDFNNEADTPDNFQSRRPNTSFCFLDIRSPGLGDTAMYLCATSRGGTTYEQYFGPGTRLTVT.

The chain uses TRBV2 and TRBJ1-4; D perhaps matches TRBD1 (6 bases). Germline V gene sequence: CDR1 SNHLY, CDR2 FYNNEI. The CDR3 totals 17 residues. Trimming removed 0 bases from V and 8 bases from J, with 19 bases in between. CDR3 DNA sequence: TGTGCCAGCAGTGAAGCGGTCGGGACAACAGGGTTGGAAAAACTGTTTTTT. Protein product: CASSEAVGTTGLEKLFF.

V and J are TRBV7-2 and TRBJ1-3; a possible D gene is TRBD1 (5 bases). The CDR3 totals 14 residues. The germline gives CDR1 SGHTA, CDR2 FQGNSA. The V and J ends lost 7 bases and 3 bases respectively, with 13 bases between them. This CDR3 is CASTERGGGNTIYF. CDR3 nucleotides: TGTGCCAGCACCGAAAGGGGTGGTGGAAACACCATATATTTT.